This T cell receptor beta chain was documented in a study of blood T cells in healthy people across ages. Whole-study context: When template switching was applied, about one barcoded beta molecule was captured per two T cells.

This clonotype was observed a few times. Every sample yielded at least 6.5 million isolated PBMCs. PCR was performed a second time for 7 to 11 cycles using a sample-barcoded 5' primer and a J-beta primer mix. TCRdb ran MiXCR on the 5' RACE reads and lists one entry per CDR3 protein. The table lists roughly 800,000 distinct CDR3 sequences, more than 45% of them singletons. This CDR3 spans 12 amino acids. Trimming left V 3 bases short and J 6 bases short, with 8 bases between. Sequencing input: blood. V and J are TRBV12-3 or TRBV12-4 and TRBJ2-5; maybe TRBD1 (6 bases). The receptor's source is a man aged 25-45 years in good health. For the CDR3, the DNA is TGTGCCAGCAGTTTGAGGGGGAAGACCCAGTACTTC. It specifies CASSLRGKTQYF.